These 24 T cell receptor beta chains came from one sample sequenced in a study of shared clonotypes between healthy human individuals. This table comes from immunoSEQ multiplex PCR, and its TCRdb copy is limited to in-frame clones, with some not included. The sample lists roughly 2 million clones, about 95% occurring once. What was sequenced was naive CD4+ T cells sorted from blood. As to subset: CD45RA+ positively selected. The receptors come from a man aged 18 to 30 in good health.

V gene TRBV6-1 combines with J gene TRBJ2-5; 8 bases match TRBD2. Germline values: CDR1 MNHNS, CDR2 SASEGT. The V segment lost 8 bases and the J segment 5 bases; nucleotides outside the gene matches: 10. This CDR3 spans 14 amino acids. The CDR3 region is CASRIAGGGETQYF. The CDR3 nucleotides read TGTGCCAGCCGGATTGCGGGGGGTGGGGAGACCCAGTACTTC.

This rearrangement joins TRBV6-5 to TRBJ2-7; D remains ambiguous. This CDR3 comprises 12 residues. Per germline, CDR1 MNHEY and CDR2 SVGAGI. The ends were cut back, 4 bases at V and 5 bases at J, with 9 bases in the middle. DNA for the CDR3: TGTGCCAGCAGTTTACGGCCCGACGAGCAGTACTTC. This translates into CASSLRPDEQYF.

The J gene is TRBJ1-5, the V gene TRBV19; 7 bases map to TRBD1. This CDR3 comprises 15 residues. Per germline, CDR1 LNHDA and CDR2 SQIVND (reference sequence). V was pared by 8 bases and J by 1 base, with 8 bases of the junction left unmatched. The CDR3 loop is CASSAEGASNQPQHF. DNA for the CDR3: TGTGCCAGTTCCGCGGAGGGGGCCAGCAATCAGCCCCAGCATTTT.

The CDR3 protein is CASSQDIGNTIYF. CDR3 nucleotide sequence: TGCGCCAGCAGCCAAGATATTGGAAACACCATATATTTT. The rearrangement links TRBV4-3 to TRBJ1-3; D call uncertain. Trimming shortened V by 0 bases and J by 3 bases, and 3 bases separated the two germline ends. Germline assignment: CDR1 LGHNA and CDR2 YSLEER. The CDR3 runs to 13 residues.

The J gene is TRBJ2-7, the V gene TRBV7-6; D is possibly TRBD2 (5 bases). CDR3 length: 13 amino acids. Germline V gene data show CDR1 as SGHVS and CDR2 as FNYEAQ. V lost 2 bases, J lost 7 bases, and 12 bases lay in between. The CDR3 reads CASSLILAQEQYF. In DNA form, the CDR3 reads TGTGCCAGCAGCTTAATCCTAGCTCAAGAGCAGTACTTC. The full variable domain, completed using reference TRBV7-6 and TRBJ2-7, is GAGVSQSPRYKVTKRGQDVALRCDPISGHVSLYWYRQALGQGPEFLTYFNYEAQQDKSGLPNDRFSAERPEGSISTLTIQRTEQRDSAMYRCASSLILAQEQYFGPGTRLTVT.

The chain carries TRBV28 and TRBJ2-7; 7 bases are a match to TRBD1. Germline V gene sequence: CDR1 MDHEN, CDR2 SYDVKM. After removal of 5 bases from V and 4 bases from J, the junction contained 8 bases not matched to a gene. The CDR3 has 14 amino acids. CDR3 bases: TGTGCCAGCAGTCTCGGACAGGTGAGGTACGAGCAGTACTTC. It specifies CASSLGQVRYEQYF.

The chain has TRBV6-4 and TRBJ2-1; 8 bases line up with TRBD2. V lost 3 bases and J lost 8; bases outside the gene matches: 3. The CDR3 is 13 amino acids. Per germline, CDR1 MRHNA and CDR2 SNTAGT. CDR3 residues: CASSEGSGDEQFF. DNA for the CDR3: TGTGCCAGCAGTGAAGGTAGCGGGGATGAGCAGTTCTTC.

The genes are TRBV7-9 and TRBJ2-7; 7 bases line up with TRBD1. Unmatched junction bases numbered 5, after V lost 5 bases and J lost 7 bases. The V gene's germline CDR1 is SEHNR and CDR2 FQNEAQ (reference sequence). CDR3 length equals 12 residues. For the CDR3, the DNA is TGTGCCAGCAGCACGCCGGGACAGGAGCAGTACTTC. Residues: CASSTPGQEQYF.

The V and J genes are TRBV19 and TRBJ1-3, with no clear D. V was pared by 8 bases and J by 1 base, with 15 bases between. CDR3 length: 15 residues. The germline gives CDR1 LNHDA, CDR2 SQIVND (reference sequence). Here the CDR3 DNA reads TGTGCCAGTTACCACCTAGGAGATTCTGGAAACACCATATATTTT. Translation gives CASYHLGDSGNTIYF.

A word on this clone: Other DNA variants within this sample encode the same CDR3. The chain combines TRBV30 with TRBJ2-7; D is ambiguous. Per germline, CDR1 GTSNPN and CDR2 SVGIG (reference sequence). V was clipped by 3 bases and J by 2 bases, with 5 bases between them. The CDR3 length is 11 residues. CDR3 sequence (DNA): TGTGCCTGGAGCTTAGCCTACGAGCAGTACTTC. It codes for CAWSLAYEQYF. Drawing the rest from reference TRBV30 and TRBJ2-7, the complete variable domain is SQTIHQWPATLVQPVGSPLSLECTVEGTSNPNLYWYRQAAGRGLQLLFYSVGIGQISSEVPQNLSASRPQDRQFILSSKKLLLSDSGFYLCAWSLAYEQYFGPGTRLTVT.

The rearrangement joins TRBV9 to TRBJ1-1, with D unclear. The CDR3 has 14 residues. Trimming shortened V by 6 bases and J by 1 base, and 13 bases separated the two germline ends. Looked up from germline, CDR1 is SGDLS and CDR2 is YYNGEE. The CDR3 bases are TGTGCCAGCACCCGTAGCGGCCAGAACACTGAAGCTTTCTTT. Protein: CASTRSGQNTEAFF.

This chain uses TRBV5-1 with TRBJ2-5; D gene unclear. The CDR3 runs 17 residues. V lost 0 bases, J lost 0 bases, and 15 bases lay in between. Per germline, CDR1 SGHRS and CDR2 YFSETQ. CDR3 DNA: TGCGCCAGCAGCTTGGGTGCAGGCGCCTTAAACCAAGAGACCCAGTACTTC. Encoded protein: CASSLGAGALNQETQYF. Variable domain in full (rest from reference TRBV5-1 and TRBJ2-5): KAGVTQTPRYLIKTRGQQVTLSCSPISGHRSVSWYQQTPGQGLQFLFEYFSETQRNKGNFPGRFSGRQFSNSRSEMNVSTLELGDSALYLCASSLGAGALNQETQYFGPGTRLLVL.

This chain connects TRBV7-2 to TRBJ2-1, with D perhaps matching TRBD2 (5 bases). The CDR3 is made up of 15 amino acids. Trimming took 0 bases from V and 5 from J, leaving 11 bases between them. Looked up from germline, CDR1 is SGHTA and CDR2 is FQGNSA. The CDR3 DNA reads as TGTGCCAGCAGCTTAGCGAGGACTCCTGACAATGAGCAGTTCTTC. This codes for CASSLARTPDNEQFF.

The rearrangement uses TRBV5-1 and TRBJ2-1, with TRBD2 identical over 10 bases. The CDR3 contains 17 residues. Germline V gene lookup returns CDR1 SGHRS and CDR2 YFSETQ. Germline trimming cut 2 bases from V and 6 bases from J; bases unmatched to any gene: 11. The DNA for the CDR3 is TGCGCCAGCAGCTTTCAGGCTAGCGGGGGCCCCGGCAATGAGCAGTTCTTC. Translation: CASSFQASGGPGNEQFF.

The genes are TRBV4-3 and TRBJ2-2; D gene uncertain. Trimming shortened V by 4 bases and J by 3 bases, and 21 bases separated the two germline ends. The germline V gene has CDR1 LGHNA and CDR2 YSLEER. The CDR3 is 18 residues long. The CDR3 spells CASSPTGPRVADTGELFF. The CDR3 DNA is TGCGCCAGCAGCCCCACCGGGCCTCGGGTGGCGGACACCGGGGAGCTGTTTTTT.

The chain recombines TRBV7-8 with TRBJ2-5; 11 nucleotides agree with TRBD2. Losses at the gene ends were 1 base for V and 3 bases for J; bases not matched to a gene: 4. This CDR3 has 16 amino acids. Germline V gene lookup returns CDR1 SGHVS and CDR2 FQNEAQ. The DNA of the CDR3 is TGTGCCAGCAGCTTAGTGACTAGCGGGATGGAAGAGACCCAGTACTTC. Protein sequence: CASSLVTSGMEETQYF.

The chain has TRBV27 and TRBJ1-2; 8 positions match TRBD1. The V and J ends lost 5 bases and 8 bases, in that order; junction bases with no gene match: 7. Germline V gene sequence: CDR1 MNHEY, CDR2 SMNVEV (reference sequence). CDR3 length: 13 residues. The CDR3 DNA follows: TGTGCCAGCAGTCCCCGGACAGGGCAAGGCTACACCTTC. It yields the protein CASSPRTGQGYTF.

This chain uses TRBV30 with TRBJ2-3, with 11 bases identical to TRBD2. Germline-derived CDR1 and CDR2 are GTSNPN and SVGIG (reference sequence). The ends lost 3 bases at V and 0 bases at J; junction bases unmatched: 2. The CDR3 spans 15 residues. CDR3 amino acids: CAWRLAGASTDTQYF. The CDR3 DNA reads TGTGCCTGGAGACTAGCGGGAGCTAGCACAGATACGCAGTATTTT.

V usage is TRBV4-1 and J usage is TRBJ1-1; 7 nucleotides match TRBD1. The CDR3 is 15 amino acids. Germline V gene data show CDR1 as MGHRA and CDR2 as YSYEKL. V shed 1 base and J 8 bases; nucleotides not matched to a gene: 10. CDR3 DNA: TGCGCCAGCAGCCAAGCAGAACAGGGGAAATGGGAAGCTTTCTTT. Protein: CASSQAEQGKWEAFF.

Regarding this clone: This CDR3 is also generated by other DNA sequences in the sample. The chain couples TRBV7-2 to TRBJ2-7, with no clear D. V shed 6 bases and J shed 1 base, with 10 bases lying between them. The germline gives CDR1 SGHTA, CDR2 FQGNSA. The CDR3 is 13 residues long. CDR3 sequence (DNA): TGTGCCAGCAGAGTTTCTGGGTCCTACGAGCAGTACTTC. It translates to CASRVSGSYEQYF.

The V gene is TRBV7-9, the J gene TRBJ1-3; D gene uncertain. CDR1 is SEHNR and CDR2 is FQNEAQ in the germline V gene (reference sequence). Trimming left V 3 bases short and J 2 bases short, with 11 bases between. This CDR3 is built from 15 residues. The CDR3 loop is CASSFSVLAGNTIYF. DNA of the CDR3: TGTGCCAGCAGCTTCTCAGTATTAGCTGGAAACACCATATATTTT.

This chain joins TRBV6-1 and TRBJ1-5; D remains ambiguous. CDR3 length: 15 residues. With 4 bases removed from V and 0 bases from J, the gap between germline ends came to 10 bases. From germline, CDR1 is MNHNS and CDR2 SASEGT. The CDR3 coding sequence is TGTGCCAGCAGTGCGGACGGTTATAGCAATCAGCCCCAGCATTTT. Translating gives CASSADGYSNQPQHF.

The CDR3 nucleotides are TGTGCCAGCAGCCTTCGACAGGACCCTAGCAATCAGCCCCAGCATTTT. The encoded protein is CASSLRQDPSNQPQHF. The rearrangement joins TRBV14 to TRBJ1-5, with a possible D match to TRBD1 (6 bases). V was pared by 4 bases and J by 0 bases, with 13 bases between. Germline V lookup: CDR1 SGHDN, CDR2 FVKESK. This CDR3 has 16 amino acids. Full variable domain (outside the CDR3, taken from reference TRBV14 and TRBJ1-5): EAGVTQFPSHSVIEKGQTVTLRCDPISGHDNLYWYRRVMGKEIKFLLHFVKESKQDESGMPNNRFLAERTGGTYSTLKVQPAELEDSGVYFCASSLRQDPSNQPQHFGDGTRLSIL.

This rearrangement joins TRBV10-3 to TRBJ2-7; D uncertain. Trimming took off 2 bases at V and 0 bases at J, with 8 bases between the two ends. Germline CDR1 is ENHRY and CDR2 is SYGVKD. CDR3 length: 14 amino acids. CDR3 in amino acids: CAISERSVSYEQYF. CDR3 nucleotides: TGTGCCATCAGTGAGCGGTCGGTCTCCTACGAGCAGTACTTC.